Listed below are T cell receptor beta chains from one sample, sequenced in a study of blood T cell repertoires in COVID-19. Profiling relied on immunoSEQ multiplex PCR, and the TCRdb table lists in-frame clones only, not all of them. The repertoire holds about 440,000 clones, with approximately 90% as singletons. Sequencing used peripheral blood. The origin of the receptors is a woman in her fifties or sixties with COVID-19, enrolled during active disease. Each CDR3 is given with its conserved first and last residue. The order of the fields is V gene, CDR3 protein.

v_call: TRBV19; cdr3_aa: CASSPQTSGGEETQYF
v_call: TRBV11-3; cdr3_aa: CASSLSRGNEQFF
v_call: TRBV9; cdr3_aa: CASNLGGNTGELFF
v_call: TRBV9; cdr3_aa: CASSPGQVGNYGYTF
v_call: TRBV5-6; cdr3_aa: CSSQGGNTEAFF
v_call: TRBV19; cdr3_aa: CASSPLAGGHEQFF
v_call: TRBV30; cdr3_aa: CAWSVGHTEAFF
v_call: TRBV6-5; cdr3_aa: CASSSDPLRPLHF
v_call: TRBV10-3; cdr3_aa: CAISEARQYGYTF
v_call: TRBV2; cdr3_aa: CASGLSWETQYF
v_call: TRBV21-1; cdr3_aa: CASSKEEGAHQETQYF
v_call: TRBV11-3; cdr3_aa: CASSLDKSSYEQYF
v_call: TRBV5-4; cdr3_aa: CASSLQPGTGGTDTQYF
v_call: TRBV10-2; cdr3_aa: CASSEMTDYGYTF
v_call: TRBV5-6; cdr3_aa: CASSLGDSAYGYTF
v_call: TRBV5-1; cdr3_aa: CASSLNGLAGTSSYNEQFF
v_call: TRBV4-1; cdr3_aa: CASSQDRAGGAEKLFF
v_call: TRBV27; cdr3_aa: CASSPTPPGQEQYSYNSPLHF
v_call: TRBV11-2; cdr3_aa: CASSSNRGHGPEAFF
v_call: TRBV6-1; cdr3_aa: CASSEVPGWQYF
v_call: TRBV28; cdr3_aa: CASSPGTANTGELFF
v_call: TRBV10-3; cdr3_aa: CAISGDGGPYNEQFF
v_call: TRBV12-5; cdr3_aa: CASGSAGGAKDGYTF